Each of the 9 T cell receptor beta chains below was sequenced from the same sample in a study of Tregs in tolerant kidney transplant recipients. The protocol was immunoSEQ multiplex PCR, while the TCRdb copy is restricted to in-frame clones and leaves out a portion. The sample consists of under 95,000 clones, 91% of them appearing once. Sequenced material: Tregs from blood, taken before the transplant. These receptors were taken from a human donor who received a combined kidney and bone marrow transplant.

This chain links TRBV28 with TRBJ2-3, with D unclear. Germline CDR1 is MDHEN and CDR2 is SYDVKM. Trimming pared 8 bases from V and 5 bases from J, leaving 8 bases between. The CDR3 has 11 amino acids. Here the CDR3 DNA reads TGTGCCAGCGGGTGGGTAGATACGCAGTATTTT. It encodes CASGWVDTQYF.

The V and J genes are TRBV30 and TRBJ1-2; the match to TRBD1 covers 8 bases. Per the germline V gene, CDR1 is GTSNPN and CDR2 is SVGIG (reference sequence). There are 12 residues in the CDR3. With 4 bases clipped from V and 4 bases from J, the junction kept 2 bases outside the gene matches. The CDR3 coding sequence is TGTGCCTGGATACAGGGGGGCTATGGCTACACCTTC. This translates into CAWIQGGYGYTF. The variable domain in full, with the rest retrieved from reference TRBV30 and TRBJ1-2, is SQTIHQWPATLVQPVGSPLSLECTVEGTSNPNLYWYRQAAGRGLQLLFYSVGIGQISSEVPQNLSASRPQDRQFILSSKKLLLSDSGFYLCAWIQGGYGYTFGSGTRLTVV.

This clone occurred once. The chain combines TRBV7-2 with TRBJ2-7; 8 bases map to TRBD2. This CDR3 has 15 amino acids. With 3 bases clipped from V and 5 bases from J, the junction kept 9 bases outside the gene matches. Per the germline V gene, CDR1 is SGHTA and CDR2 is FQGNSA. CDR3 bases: TGTGCCAGCAGCTTGGTAGCGGGACTCGGCGACGAGCAGTACTTC. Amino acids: CASSLVAGLGDEQYF.

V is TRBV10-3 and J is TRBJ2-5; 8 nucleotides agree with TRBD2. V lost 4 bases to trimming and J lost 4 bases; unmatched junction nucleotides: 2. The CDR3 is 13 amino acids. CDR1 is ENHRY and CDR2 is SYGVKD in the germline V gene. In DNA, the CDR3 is TGTGCCATCAGTGGGACTAGCCTAGAGACCCAGTACTTC. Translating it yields CAISGTSLETQYF.

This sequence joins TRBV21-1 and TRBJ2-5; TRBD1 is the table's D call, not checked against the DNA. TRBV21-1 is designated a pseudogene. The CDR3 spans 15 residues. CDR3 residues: CASRPTGNDRETQYF. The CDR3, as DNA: TGTGCCAGCAGACCCACAGGGAACGATAGAGAGACCCAGTACTTC.

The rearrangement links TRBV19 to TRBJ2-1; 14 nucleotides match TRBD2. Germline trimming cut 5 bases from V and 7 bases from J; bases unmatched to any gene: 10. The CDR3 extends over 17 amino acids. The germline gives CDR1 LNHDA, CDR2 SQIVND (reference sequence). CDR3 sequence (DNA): TGTGCCAGTAGTCCCGGGACTAGCGGGAGCACCCGGAATGAGCAGTTCTTC. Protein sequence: CASSPGTSGSTRNEQFF.

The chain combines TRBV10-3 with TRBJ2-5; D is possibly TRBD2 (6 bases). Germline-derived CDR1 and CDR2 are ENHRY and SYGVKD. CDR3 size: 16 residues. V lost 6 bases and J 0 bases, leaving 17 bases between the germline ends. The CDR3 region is CAISRSGTGYQETQYF. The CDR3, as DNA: TGTGCCATCAGCCGGTCCGGGACTGGGTACCAAGAGACCCAGTACTTC.

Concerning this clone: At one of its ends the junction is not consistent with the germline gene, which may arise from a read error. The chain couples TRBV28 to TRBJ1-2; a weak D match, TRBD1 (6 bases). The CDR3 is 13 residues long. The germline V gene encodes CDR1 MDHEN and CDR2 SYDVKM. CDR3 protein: CASSPTSGAQWSF. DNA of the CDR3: TGTGCCAGCAGTCCAACATCAGGGGCCCAATGGAGCTTC.

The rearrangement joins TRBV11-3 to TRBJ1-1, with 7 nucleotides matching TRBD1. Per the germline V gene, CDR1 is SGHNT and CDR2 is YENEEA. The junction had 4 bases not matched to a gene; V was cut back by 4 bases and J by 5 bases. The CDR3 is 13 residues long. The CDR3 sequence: CASSSQGRTEAFF. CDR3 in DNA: TGTGCCAGCAGCTCACAGGGGAGGACTGAAGCTTTCTTT. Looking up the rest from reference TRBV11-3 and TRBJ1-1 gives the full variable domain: EAGVVQSPRYKIIEKKQPVAFWCNPISGHNTLYWYLQNLGQGPELLIRYENEEAVDDSQLPKDRFSAERLKGVDSTLKIQPAELGDSAVYLCASSSQGRTEAFFGQGTRLTVV.